A selection of T cell receptor beta chains follows, all from one sample in a study of cytomegalovirus exposure and HLA in healthy donors. Data came from immunoSEQ multiplex PCR; TCRdb stores just in-frame clones and leaves some out. Of under 130,000 clones listed, about 71% were seen once; the top ten hold less than 3.5%. Sequences were obtained from PBMCs. These receptors were obtained from a woman aged 45-59 years in good health and CMV-seronegative. CDR3s include the opening cysteine and the closing phenylalanine or tryptophan. Each record gives: V gene, J gene, D gene, clone size, CDR3 protein, CDR3 DNA. D genes are given only for firm matches. Size is omitted from some rows. Given values are once, few, many or a class for expanded clones.

TRBV2	TRBJ2-7	TRBD1	once	CAGNNRQGASDEQYF	TGTGCCGGAAATAACCGACAGGGGGCAAGTGACGAGCAGTACTTC
TRBV11-2	TRBJ2-5	TRBD1	few	CASSFKGATGRETQYF	TGTGCCAGCAGCTTCAAGGGGGCCACTGGGCGAGAGACCCAGTACTTC
TRBV5-1	TRBJ2-1	NA	NA	CASSFSSLPHNEQFF	TGCGCCAGCAGCTTTTCTAGCCTTCCCCACAATGAGCAGTTCTTC
TRBV11-2	TRBJ1-5	NA	once	CASSLDQGLQPQHF	TGTGCCAGCAGCTTAGATCAGGGGCTCCAGCCCCAGCATTTT
TRBV5-1	TRBJ2-7	TRBD2	NA	CASGRGEGPREQYF	TGCGCCAGCGGGAGGGGAGAGGGGCCTCGGGAGCAGTACTTC
TRBV30	TRBJ2-5	TRBD2	NA	CAWRVGSGLQETQYF	TGTGCCTGGAGAGTTGGTAGCGGGCTACAAGAGACCCAGTACTTC
TRBV13	TRBJ1-3	NA	NA	CASSLPGTGNTIYF	TGTGCCAGCAGCTTACCAGGGACTGGAAACACCATATATTTT
TRBV11-3	TRBJ2-1	NA	NA	CASSPFRRNEQFF	TGTGCCAGCAGCCCTTTTCGGCGGAATGAGCAGTTCTTC
TRBV20-1	TRBJ2-1	NA	NA	CSASIRIEQFF	TGCAGTGCTAGTATCAGAATTGAGCAGTTCTTC
TRBV4-2	TRBJ2-3	TRBD2	NA	CASSQDPSSGGSDTQYF	TGTGCCAGCAGCCAAGATCCCTCTAGCGGGGGCTCAGATACGCAGTATTTT
TRBV18	TRBJ2-7	NA	NA	CASSPRGGASPYEQYF	TGTGCCAGCTCACCGAGGGGGGGGGCAAGTCCCTACGAGCAGTACTTC
TRBV7-2	TRBJ1-1	NA	once	CASSLLDRTTEAFF	TGTGCCAGCAGCTTACTTGACAGGACGACTGAAGCTTTCTTT
TRBV7-9	TRBJ2-3	NA	NA	CATALATISTDTQYF	TGTGCCACCGCTTTGGCCACTATTAGCACAGATACGCAGTATTTT
TRBV28	TRBJ2-7	TRBD2	NA	CASSQGLAGIPYEQYF	TGTGCCAGCAGTCAGGGACTAGCGGGAATCCCCTACGAGCAGTACTTC
TRBV19	TRBJ1-2	NA	NA	CASTSRGYQSYGYTF	TGTGCCAGTACATCCCGCGGGTATCAGAGCTATGGCTACACCTTC
TRBV18	TRBJ1-1	NA	NA	CASSPPSGRGNTEAFF	TGTGCCAGCTCACCACCGAGCGGTCGGGGGAACACTGAAGCTTTCTTT
TRBV4-3	TRBJ1-1	NA	few	CASSQEGADLTEAFF	TGCGCCAGCAGCCAAGAAGGGGCCGATCTCACTGAAGCTTTCTTT
TRBV6-5	TRBJ2-5	TRBD1	NA	CASSWDRYQETQYF	TGTGCCAGCAGTTGGGACAGGTACCAAGAGACCCAGTACTTC
TRBV5-6	TRBJ2-5	TRBD2	NA	CASSLVLAGGLETQYF	TGTGCCAGCAGCTTGGTACTAGCGGGAGGGTTAGAGACCCAGTACTTC
TRBV19	TRBJ1-5	NA	NA	CASSISTGGQPQHF	TGTGCCAGTAGTATTAGTACCGGGGGGCAGCCCCAGCATTTT
TRBV2	TRBJ2-1	NA	NA	CASSDTRVSEQFF	TGTGCCAGCAGCGACACTAGGGTATCTGAGCAGTTCTTC
TRBV27	TRBJ2-2	NA	NA	CASRLQGIRELFF	TGTGCCAGCAGATTGCAGGGGATCAGGGAGCTGTTTTTT
TRBV6-6	TRBJ2-7	TRBD2	NA	CASSYWGGLTNYEQYF	TGTGCCAGCAGTTACTGGGGGGGACTCACAAACTACGAGCAGTACTTC
TRBV18	TRBJ2-1	NA	NA	CASRRSSEESEQFF	TGTGCCAGCCGCCGGTCTAGCGAAGAAAGTGAGCAGTTCTTC
TRBV11-2	TRBJ1-1	NA	NA	CASSLGAGEAFF	TGTGCCAGCAGCTTAGGAGCGGGTGAAGCTTTCTTT
TRBV5-4	TRBJ1-1	NA	few	CASSLKQINTEAFF	TGTGCCAGCAGCTTGAAACAAATTAACACTGAAGCTTTCTTT
TRBV7-9	TRBJ2-7	TRBD1	NA	CASSTTDRGSTEQYF	TGTGCCAGCAGCACCACAGACAGGGGGTCTACCGAGCAGTACTTC
TRBV11-1	TRBJ2-1	TRBD2	NA	CASSLAPLAGGPGEQFF	TGTGCCAGCAGCTTAGCGCCTCTAGCGGGAGGGCCGGGGGAGCAGTTCTTC
TRBV20-1	TRBJ2-5	NA	NA	CSARAGETQYF	TGCAGTGCTAGGGCCGGGGAGACCCAGTACTTC
TRBV19	TRBJ2-7	TRBD2	NA	CASSIFTSGKDEQYF	TGTGCCAGTAGTATATTTACCAGCGGGAAAGACGAGCAGTACTTC
TRBV7-2	TRBJ2-5	TRBD2	NA	CASSQARTSGGAGETQYF	TGTGCCAGCAGCCAAGCCCGGACTAGCGGGGGGGCCGGAGAGACCCAGTACTTC
TRBV7-6	TRBJ2-3	TRBD2	NA	CASSLGPTAGLAGGTDTQYF	TGTGCCAGCAGCTTAGGGCCCACGGCCGGACTAGCGGGGGGCACAGATACGCAGTATTTT
TRBV5-8	TRBJ1-4	TRBD1	NA	CASSLGTGIEKLFF	TGTGCCAGCAGCTTGGGGACAGGGATTGAAAAACTGTTTTTT
TRBV7-6	TRBJ2-5	NA	NA	CASSTSHQTQYF	TGTGCCAGCAGTACTAGCCACCAGACCCAGTACTTC
TRBV7-9	TRBJ2-5	NA	NA	CASSEGYQETQYF	TGTGCCAGCAGCGAGGGATACCAAGAGACCCAGTACTTC
TRBV7-9	TRBJ2-5	NA	NA	CASSLYRVGVETQYF	TGTGCCAGCAGCTTATACAGAGTAGGGGTAGAGACCCAGTACTTC
TRBV30	TRBJ2-6	NA	NA	CAWSLTGANVLTF	TGTGCCTGGAGTCTTACTGGGGCCAACGTCCTGACTTTC
TRBV11-2	TRBJ2-4	NA	few	CASSRPTVAKNIQYF	TGTGCCAGCAGCCGACCGACAGTAGCCAAAAACATTCAGTACTTC
TRBV12-5	TRBJ1-5	NA	NA	CASGGDNQPQHF	TGTGCTAGTGGAGGGGACAATCAGCCCCAGCATTTT
TRBV11-2	TRBJ2-5	NA	NA	CASRMRGGLETQYF	TGTGCCAGCAGGATGAGGGGGGGGTTGGAGACCCAGTACTTC
TRBV5-1	TRBJ2-2	TRBD1	NA	CASSLVGDRAPGELFF	TGCGCCAGCAGCTTGGTTGGGGACAGGGCACCCGGGGAGCTGTTTTTT